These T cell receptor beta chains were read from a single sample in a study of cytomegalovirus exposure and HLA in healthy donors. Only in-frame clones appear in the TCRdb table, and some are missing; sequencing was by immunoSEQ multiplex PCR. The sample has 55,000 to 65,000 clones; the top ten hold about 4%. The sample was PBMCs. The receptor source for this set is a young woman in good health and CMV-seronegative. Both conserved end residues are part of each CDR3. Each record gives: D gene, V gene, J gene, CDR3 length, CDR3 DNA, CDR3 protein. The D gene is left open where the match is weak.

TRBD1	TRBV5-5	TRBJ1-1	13	TGTGCCAGCAGCGGACAGGCGAACACTGAAGCTTTCTTT	CASSGQANTEAFF
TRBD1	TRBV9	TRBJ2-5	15	TGTGCCAGCAGCGAGGGACAGGGACTGGGGGAGACCCAGTACTTC	CASSEGQGLGETQYF
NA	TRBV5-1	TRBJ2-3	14	TGCGCCAGCAGCTTGGCCGCAGGTTTGGATACGCAGTATTTT	CASSLAAGLDTQYF
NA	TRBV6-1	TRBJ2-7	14	TGTGCCAGCAGTGGTTTAGTTAGCTCCTACGAGCAGTACTTC	CASSGLVSSYEQYF
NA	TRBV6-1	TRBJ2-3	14	TGTGCCAGCAGTGAAGGGGGGGGCGCAGATACGCAGTATTTT	CASSEGGGADTQYF
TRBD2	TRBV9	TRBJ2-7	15	TGTGCCAGCAGTGGGACTAGCGGGAGTACCTACGAGCAGTACTTC	CASSGTSGSTYEQYF
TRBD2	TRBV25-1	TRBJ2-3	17	TGTGCCAGCAGTGACAAGGGTCTAGCGGGAGTGGCAGATACGCAGTATTTT	CASSDKGLAGVADTQYF
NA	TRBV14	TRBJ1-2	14	TGTGCCAGCAGCCCTCTCGGTGGGGGCGGTGGCTACACCTTC	CASSPLGGGGGYTF
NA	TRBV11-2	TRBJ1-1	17	TGTGCCAGCAGCTTAGGGGCGGCGGGGCTAGGGAACACTGAAGCTTTCTTT	CASSLGAAGLGNTEAFF
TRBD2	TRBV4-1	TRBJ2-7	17	TGCGCCAGCAGCCACTCGGGTATAGCGGGAGATATCTACGAGCAGTACTTC	CASSHSGIAGDIYEQYF
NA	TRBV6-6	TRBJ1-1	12	TGTGCCAGCAGTCCCCTCGGGGGAGGAGCTTTCTTT	CASSPLGGGAFF
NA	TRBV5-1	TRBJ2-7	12	TGCGCCAGCAGCCCAGACAGCTACGAGCAGTACTTC	CASSPDSYEQYF
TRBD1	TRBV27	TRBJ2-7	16	TGTGCCAGCAGTTTATGGGGACAGGGGCTCCTTTACGAGCAGTACTTC	CASSLWGQGLLYEQYF
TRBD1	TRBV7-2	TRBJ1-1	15	TGTGCCAGCAGCTTCCGACAGGGCGGGAACACTGAAGCTTTCTTT	CASSFRQGGNTEAFF
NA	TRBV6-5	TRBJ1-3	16	TGTGCCAGCAGTTACTTGTCGAGGCTCTCTGGAAACACCATATATTTT	CASSYLSRLSGNTIYF
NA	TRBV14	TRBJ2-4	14	TGTGCCAGCAGCCAAAGACTAGCCAAAAACATTCAGTACTTC	CASSQRLAKNIQYF
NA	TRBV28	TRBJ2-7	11	TGTGCCAGCAGTAACACCTACGAGCAGTACTTC	CASSNTYEQYF
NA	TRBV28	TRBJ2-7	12	TGTGCCAGCAGTTTTCGGGCCTACGAGCAGTACTTC	CASSFRAYEQYF
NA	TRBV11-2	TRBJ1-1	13	TGTGCCAGCAGCTCTACAGTGGGCGCGAAAGCTTTCTTT	CASSSTVGAKAFF
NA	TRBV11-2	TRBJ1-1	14	TGTGCCAGCAGCTTATCTCCGAGTGGCACTGAAGCTTTCTTT	CASSLSPSGTEAFF
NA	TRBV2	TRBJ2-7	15	TGTGCCAGCAGTTATGACAGGTCGGCTACCTACGAGCAGTACTTC	CASSYDRSATYEQYF
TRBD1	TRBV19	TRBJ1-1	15	TGTGCCAGTAGTATGGGCTGGGGCAGGGGGCCTGAAGCTTTCTTT	CASSMGWGRGPEAFF
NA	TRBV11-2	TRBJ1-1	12	TGTGCCAGCAGCTTGGCCAACACTGAAGCTTTCTTT	CASSLANTEAFF
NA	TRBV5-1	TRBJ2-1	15	TGCGCCAGCAGCCTTACAGGGAGCTCCGACAATGAGCAGTTCTTC	CASSLTGSSDNEQFF
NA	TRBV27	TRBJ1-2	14	TGTGCCAGCAGCCCCAGGACCGGGGGGAATGGCTACACCTTC	CASSPRTGGNGYTF
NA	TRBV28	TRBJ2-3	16	TGTGCCAGCAGGGGGGGAGAGGCAGCTAGCACAGATACGCAGTATTTT	CASRGGEAASTDTQYF
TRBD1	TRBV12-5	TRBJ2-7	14	TGTGCTAGTGGACCGGGACAGATTGCCTACGAGCAGTACTTC	CASGPGQIAYEQYF
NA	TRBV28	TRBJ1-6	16	TGTGCCAGCAGTGCTCCGGGACAAGGAATTTATTCACCCCTCCACTTT	CASSAPGQGIYSPLHF
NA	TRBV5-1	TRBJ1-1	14	TGCGCCAGCAGCTTTGACGAGGCGGTCACTGAAGCTTTCTTT	CASSFDEAVTEAFF
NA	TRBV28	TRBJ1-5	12	TGTGCCAGCAGCGACTCTCATCAGCCCCAGCATTTT	CASSDSHQPQHF
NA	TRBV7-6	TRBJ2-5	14	TGTGCCAGCAGTTTTAACTTAATCCAAGAGACCCAGTACTTC	CASSFNLIQETQYF
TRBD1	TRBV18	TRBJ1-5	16	TGTGCCAGCTCACGGGGCGAAAGGACAGGGAGACAGCCCCAGCATTTT	CASSRGERTGRQPQHF
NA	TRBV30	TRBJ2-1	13	TGTGCCTGGAGCGTAGCATCCTACAATGAGCAGTTCTTC	CAWSVASYNEQFF
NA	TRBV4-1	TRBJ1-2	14	TGCGCCAGCAGCCCTAGTAGTGGCGTGGAAGGCTACACCTTC	CASSPSSGVEGYTF
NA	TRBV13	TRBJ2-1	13	TGTGCCAGCAGCCCTAGACAGGACAATGAGCAGTTCTTC	CASSPRQDNEQFF